This T cell receptor (beta chain) was captured in a study of blood T cell repertoires in COVID-19. Study information: COVID-19 samples collected from the United States, Italy and Spain covered acute and convalescent phases. The analysed material was cDNA or gDNA that came from T cells, B-cell-depleted T cells, or PBMCs.

With V trimmed by 5 bases and J by 0 bases, 2 bases remained unmatched. This CDR3 has 14 residues. CDR1 is SGHNT, CDR2 YENEEA, per germline. As handled by the study authors: Cell counts per sample came from amplifying reference gene primers. Sequencing used immunoSEQ multiplex PCR; TCRdb keeps in-frame clones, though not all of them. Clone size and the V and J calls come from that table; the DNA yielded D and trimming. This table holds 180,000 or so clones, about 81% found once. The sequence was collected from a woman of 80 years or more with COVID-19, enrolled during active disease. The sequencing sample was made of peripheral blood. This chain links TRBV11-3 with TRBJ1-1; 8 bases map to TRBD1. The DNA of the CDR3 is TGTGCCAGCAGCGGACAGGGAATGAACACTGAAGCTTTCTTT. Protein: CASSGQGMNTEAFF.